Listed here are 15 T cell receptor beta chains from one sample, sequenced in a study of shared clonotypes between healthy human individuals. Assay used: immunoSEQ multiplex PCR; TCRdb lists only in-frame clones, some missing. The sample holds some 1.1 million clones, approximately 80% seen once. Input material: memory CD4+ T cells from PBMCs. Documented subset: CD45RA-negative fraction. The origin of the receptors is a man between 18 and 29 years old in good health. Some clones in this sample may be carry-over from other donors' samples.

This clone showed up just a few times. This chain joins TRBV5-1 and TRBJ2-7; D not resolved. Germline V gene data show CDR1 as SGHRS and CDR2 as YFSETQ. Trimming took off 1 base at V and 3 bases at J, with 11 bases between the two ends. The CDR3 length is 14 residues. CDR3 nucleotides: TGCGCCAGCAGCTTGTATAGGCGTCTCTACGAGCAGTACTTC. This gives the protein CASSLYRRLYEQYF.

This clone was counted many times. The chain recombines TRBV15 with TRBJ2-1, with 7 nucleotides matching TRBD2. Germline loops: CDR1 LNHNV, CDR2 YYDKDF (reference sequence). The V and J ends lost 0 bases and 0 bases, in that order; junction bases with no gene match: 8. CDR3 size: 18 residues. The CDR3 DNA is TGTGCCACCAGCAGAGATCAACCGGGCGGGAGCTCCTACAATGAGCAGTTCTTC. This codes for CATSRDQPGGSSYNEQFF.

The chain carries TRBV7-2 and TRBJ2-1; 11 nucleotides match TRBD2. The CDR3 contains 14 residues. With V trimmed by 3 bases and J by 10 bases, 5 bases remained unmatched. CDR1 is SGHTA and CDR2 is FQGNSA in the germline V gene. CDR3 nucleotides: TGTGCCAGCAGCTTTAGCGGGAGGGCCTGGGAGCAGTTCTTC. This gives the protein CASSFSGRAWEQFF.

The chain joins TRBV6-1 to TRBJ1-2; tentatively, D is TRBD1 (5 bases). The CDR3 consists of 14 residues. V lost 0 bases to trimming and J lost 8 bases, with 13 bases between them. Germline V lookup: CDR1 MNHNS, CDR2 SASEGT. The CDR3 DNA sequence: TGTGCCAGCAGTGAAGCTCAGGGTCGAGACGGCTACACCTTC. Translating gives CASSEAQGRDGYTF.

This chain connects TRBV23-1 to TRBJ2-4, with D possibly matching TRBD1 (5 bases). TRBV23-1 is an ORF for which the function is uncertain. The CDR3 is 18 residues long. V lost 2 bases and J lost 1, with 18 bases in between. In DNA, the CDR3 is TGCGCCAGCAGTCAACGCCAAACAGGTTTCCACGCCAAAAACATTCAGTACTTC. It is translated as CASSQRQTGFHAKNIQYF.

This chain links TRBV6-1 with TRBJ1-2; 10 nucleotides line up with TRBD1. Trimming at V came to 11 bases and at J to 12 bases, leaving 15 bases not matched to a gene. CDR1 is MNHNS and CDR2 is SASEGT in the germline V gene. The CDR3 covers 13 residues. The CDR3 coding sequence is TGTGCCGGCCTGACACCGGGACAGGGGTTCCACACCTTC. This translates into CAGLTPGQGFHTF.

The chain has TRBV9 and TRBJ2-3; TRBD2 aligns across 14 bases. Per germline, CDR1 SGDLS and CDR2 YYNGEE. Trimming took 4 bases from V and 1 from J; bases not matched to a gene: 5. This CDR3 has 17 amino acids. The CDR3 here is CASSPKGLAGGTDTQYF. Here the CDR3 DNA reads TGTGCCAGCAGCCCTAAGGGACTAGCGGGAGGCACAGATACGCAGTATTTT. The variable domain in full, with the rest retrieved from reference TRBV9 and TRBJ2-3, is DSGVTQTPKHLITATGQRVTLRCSPRSGDLSVYWYQQSLDQGLQFLIQYYNGEERAKGNILERFSAQQFPDLHSELNLSSLELGDSALYFCASSPKGLAGGTDTQYFGPGTRLTVL.

V is TRBV5-1 and J is TRBJ2-1; D remains ambiguous. Germline V gene lookup returns CDR1 SGHRS and CDR2 YFSETQ. Deletions cut 2 bases from V and 5 bases from J, with 14 bases between. The CDR3 extends over 15 amino acids. The CDR3 spells CASSLGGTNNNEQFF. Here the CDR3 DNA reads TGCGCCAGCAGCTTAGGTGGCACGAACAACAATGAGCAGTTCTTC.

The chain links TRBV7-9 to TRBJ1-1; weak D call: TRBD1 (5 bases). The CDR3 consists of 14 residues. Germline assignment: CDR1 SEHNR and CDR2 FQNEAQ (reference sequence). The V end was cut by 2 bases, the J end by 4 bases, with 11 bases between. The chain's CDR3 is CASSLQGMSTEAFF. The CDR3 DNA reads TGTGCCAGCAGCTTACAGGGAATGAGCACTGAAGCTTTCTTT.

This clone was observed many times. The chain links TRBV30 to TRBJ1-1, with 9 bases that match TRBD1. This CDR3 comprises 12 residues. J lost 4 bases, V lost 5 bases, and 2 bases had no gene match. Germline CDR1 is GTSNPN and CDR2 is SVGIG (reference sequence). The DNA of the CDR3 is TGTGCCTGGGGACAGGGGACCACTGAAGCTTTCTTT. Translated, it gives CAWGQGTTEAFF.

The CDR3 spells CASSPVPGNEKLFF. The CDR3, as DNA: TGTGCCAGCAGCCCCGTCCCGGGTAATGAAAAACTGTTTTTT. The chain is built from TRBV7-8 and TRBJ1-4, with D hard to call. V lost 5 bases and J lost 4, with 11 bases in between. The CDR3 consists of 14 residues. Per germline, CDR1 SGHVS and CDR2 FQNEAQ.

Only one count was recorded for this clone. The rearrangement joins TRBV11-1 to TRBJ2-3; no clear D. The V gene's germline CDR1 is SGHAT and CDR2 FQDESV (reference sequence). V lost 5 bases, J lost 6 bases, and 15 bases lay in between. The CDR3 contains 14 residues. Written as DNA, the CDR3 is TGTGCCAGCAGCAAAGAGAGGACCCCGGATACGCAGTATTTT. This gives the protein CASSKERTPDTQYF.

The rearrangement uses TRBV5-8 and TRBJ1-2; D unresolved. The CDR3 runs to 12 residues. Trimming took 2 bases from V and 13 from J, leaving 15 bases between them. Germline V gives CDR1 SGHTS, CDR2 YDEGEE. The CDR3 DNA reads as TGTGCCAGCAGCTTAGACCAGAGGTGCTGCACCTTC. As protein: CASSLDQRCCTF. Full variable domain (remainder filled in from reference TRBV5-8 and TRBJ1-2): EAGVTQSPTHLIKTRGQQATLRCSPISGHTSVYWYQQALGLGLQFLLWYDEGEERNRGNFPPRFSGRQFPNYSSELNVNALELEDSALYLCASSLDQRCCTFGSGTRLTVV.

In this sample, this clone turned up once. The chain links TRBV5-1 to TRBJ2-1; perhaps TRBD1 as D (6 bases). The V gene's germline CDR1 is SGHRS and CDR2 YFSETQ. The CDR3 consists of 16 residues. The V end lost 4 bases, the J end lost 8 bases, and 22 bases lay between the germline ends. This CDR3 reads CASSPRDTRLGDEQFF. The CDR3 bases are TGCGCCAGCAGCCCAAGGGACACTCGACTGGGGGATGAGCAGTTCTTC.

The chain carries TRBV10-3 and TRBJ2-7, with 10 bases that match TRBD2. Germline CDR1 ENHRY, CDR2 SYGVKD. This CDR3 spans 13 amino acids. J gave up 6 bases and V 8 bases, and 7 bases lay outside the gene matches. The CDR3 loop is CAIGLAGVAEQYF. The CDR3, as DNA: TGTGCCATCGGCCTAGCGGGAGTTGCCGAGCAGTACTTC.